This is a list of T cell receptor beta chains from one sample in a study of blood T cells in healthy people across ages. Each CDR3 protein gets one entry after TCRdb re-called the 5' RACE reads with MiXCR. This sample has about 800,000 distinct CDR3 sequences, with around half found just once. The material sequenced was blood. Receptors originate from a man of 80 years or more in good health. Each CDR3 is given with its conserved first and last residue. Each record gives: V gene, D gene, clone size, J gene, CDR3 protein, CDR3 DNA. A D gene is named only where the DNA matches it firmly. Clone sizes are given selectively: once, few, many, or a class where the clone is expanded.

TRBV5-1	NA	many	TRBJ2-5	CASSPGGVQETQYF	TGCGCCAGCAGCCCCGGCGGGGTACAAGAGACCCAGTACTTC
TRBV6-5	TRBD1	NA	TRBJ2-7	CAGSTPGQLYEQYF	TGTGCCGGCAGCACCCCGGGACAGCTATACGAGCAGTACTTC
TRBV6-5	NA	many	TRBJ2-6	CASSSRTSKRSGANVLTF	TGTGCCAGCAGTTCTCGGACTTCCAAACGCTCTGGGGCCAACGTCCTGACTTTC
TRBV4-3	NA	NA	TRBJ1-4	CASSQDIYRAIREKLFF	TGCGCCAGCAGCCAAGATATATACAGGGCAATTCGGGAAAAACTGTTTTTT
TRBV20-1	TRBD2	few	TRBJ2-3	CSANCPREGTDTQYF	TGCAGTGCTAATTGTCCGCGGGAGGGCACAGATACGCAGTATTTT
TRBV6-1	NA	NA	TRBJ1-2	CASSDTDYGYTF	TGTGCCAGCAGTGACACAGACTATGGCTACACCTTC
TRBV20-1	NA	many	TRBJ2-5	CSARGVVGTQYF	TGCAGTGCTAGAGGGGTGGTAGGCACCCAGTACTTC
TRBV6-2/TRBV6-3	NA	NA	TRBJ2-5	CASSYSVRVGETQYF	TGTGCCAGCAGTTACTCAGTCAGGGTTGGAGAGACCCAGTACTTC
TRBV20-1	NA	NA	TRBJ1-3	CSARTAGNTIYF	TGCAGTGCTAGGACAGCTGGAAACACCATATATTTT
TRBV3-1	NA	few	TRBJ2-3	CASSQGPKRTDTQYF	TGTGCCAGCAGCCAAGGACCGAAAAGGACAGATACGCAGTATTTT
TRBV28	NA	NA	TRBJ2-5	CASIPGNGVETQYF	TGTGCCAGCATCCCTGGGAATGGGGTGGAGACCCAGTACTTC
TRBV3-1	NA	NA	TRBJ2-5	CASSQERGMQETQYF	TGTGCCAGCAGCCAAGAAAGAGGAATGCAAGAGACCCAGTACTTC
TRBV18	TRBD1	NA	TRBJ2-7	CASSRDRVGSQGTYEQYF	TGTGCCAGCTCGAGGGACAGGGTAGGCTCCCAAGGTACCTACGAGCAGTACTTC
TRBV5-5	NA	once	TRBJ1-4	CASGPGEKLFF	TGTGCCAGTGGGCCAGGTGAAAAACTGTTTTTT
TRBV5-1	NA	NA	TRBJ2-7	CASSLWTSSSYEQYF	TGCGCCAGCAGCTTATGGACTTCCAGCTCCTACGAGCAGTACTTC
TRBV7-6	NA	many	TRBJ2-1	CASSLAQGNNEQFF	TGTGCCAGCAGCTTAGCTCAGGGGAACAATGAGCAGTTCTTC
TRBV29-1	NA	NA	TRBJ2-1	CSVEGGLVGEQFF	TGCAGCGTTGAAGGAGGGTTGGTAGGTGAGCAGTTCTTC
TRBV12-3/TRBV12-4	TRBD2	few	TRBJ2-3	CASSHLAAQYF	TGTGCCAGCAGTCACCTAGCGGCGCAGTATTTT
TRBV25-1	TRBD1	many	TRBJ2-3	CASSPRTGGADTQYF	TGTGCCAGCAGTCCCAGGACAGGGGGTGCAGATACGCAGTATTTT
TRBV13	NA	NA	TRBJ1-4	CASSFREEKLFF	TGTGCCAGCAGCTTTCGGGAAGAAAAACTGTTTTTT
TRBV29-1	TRBD1	NA	TRBJ1-1	CSVTDRANTEAFF	TGCAGCGTGACGGACAGGGCAAACACTGAAGCTTTCTTT
TRBV9	TRBD2	NA	TRBJ2-1	CASSARLSGRRNEQFF	TGTGCCAGCAGCGCTAGACTTAGCGGGAGGAGGAATGAGCAGTTCTTC
TRBV12-3/TRBV12-4	TRBD2	few	TRBJ2-3	CASSLAGGLVGTQYF	TGTGCCAGCAGCTTAGCGGGAGGGCTAGTGGGTACGCAGTATTTT
TRBV27	NA	NA	TRBJ2-7	CASSLTPAGSYEQYF	TGTGCCAGCAGTTTAACCCCGGCCGGCTCCTACGAGCAGTACTTC
TRBV20-1	TRBD2	NA	TRBJ2-5	CSARVPTSGGETQYF	TGCAGTGCTAGAGTACCAACTAGCGGGGGAGAGACCCAGTACTTC
TRBV6-2/TRBV6-3	NA	NA	TRBJ2-5	CASQRSVGTQYF	TGTGCCAGCCAGAGATCCGTCGGGACCCAGTACTTC
TRBV11-2	NA	NA	TRBJ2-2	CASSSNDGTTNTGELFF	TGTGCCAGCAGCTCCAATGATGGGACAACGAACACCGGGGAGCTGTTTTTT
TRBV6-6	NA	NA	TRBJ2-7	CASSRREVPYNEQYF	TGTGCCAGCAGTCGCCGTGAAGTTCCTTACAATGAGCAGTACTTC
TRBV5-1	TRBD1	NA	TRBJ2-7	CASSPEGQGGEQYF	TGCGCCAGCAGCCCAGAGGGACAGGGAGGTGAGCAGTACTTC
TRBV20-1	TRBD2	few	TRBJ2-1	CSARTSGTYEQFF	TGCAGCGCAAGGACTAGCGGGACCTATGAGCAGTTCTTC
TRBV7-2	TRBD2	NA	TRBJ2-1	CVSSASGVGTGEQFF	TGTGTCAGCAGCGCGAGCGGGGTCGGGACTGGTGAGCAGTTCTTC
TRBV12-3/TRBV12-4	TRBD1	few	TRBJ2-1	CASTRKRTGLTYNEQFF	TGTGCCAGCACCAGAAAAAGGACAGGACTGACCTACAATGAGCAGTTCTTC
TRBV3-1	NA	NA	TRBJ2-3	CASSQNGGSTDTQYF	TGTGCCAGCAGCCAAAATGGAGGATCCACAGATACGCAGTATTTT
TRBV20-1	NA	NA	TRBJ1-1	CSARDLLGGIDTEAFF	TGCAGTGCTAGAGATCTTTTAGGGGGGATTGACACTGAAGCTTTCTTT
TRBV29-1	TRBD1	NA	TRBJ2-1	CSAPVTGSYNEQFF	TGCAGCGCCCCCGTGACAGGGAGTTACAATGAGCAGTTCTTC
TRBV7-2	TRBD1	NA	TRBJ1-3	CASSLTGDSGNTIYF	TGTGCCAGCAGCCTTACAGGGGACTCTGGAAACACCATATATTTT
TRBV3-1	TRBD2	many	TRBJ2-1	CASSRTSGRLSYNEQFF	TGTGCCAGCAGCCGGACTAGCGGGAGACTTTCCTACAATGAGCAGTTCTTC
TRBV10-2	TRBD2	NA	TRBJ2-3	CASSESSGVTDTQYF	TGCGCCAGCAGTGAGTCTAGCGGGGTCACAGATACGCAGTATTTT
TRBV6-2/TRBV6-3	NA	NA	TRBJ1-5	CASSPNREGSYQPQHF	TGTGCCAGCAGCCCGAACAGGGAAGGATCGTATCAGCCCCAGCATTTT
TRBV5-1	NA	NA	TRBJ2-5	CASSENRRSRETQYF	TGCGCCAGCAGCGAAAACAGGAGAAGCCGAGAGACCCAGTACTTC
TRBV14	TRBD2	few	TRBJ2-3	CARGDREGQGPRDTQYF	TGTGCCAGGGGGGATCGGGAGGGCCAAGGGCCCAGAGATACGCAGTATTTT
TRBV18	TRBD2	NA	TRBJ2-7	CASSPRIRLAGSSYEQYF	TGTGCCAGCTCACCACGCATTCGGCTAGCGGGTAGCTCCTACGAGCAGTACTTC